This T cell receptor beta chain was identified in a study of CD8+CD57+ T cells in acquired aplastic anemia. The CDR3 totals 14 residues. CDR1 DFQATT and CDR2 SNEGSKA come from the germline V gene (reference sequence). Trimming cost V 3 bases and J 8 bases, with 17 bases left between them. It was patients with CD8+CD57+ cell expansion by flow cytometry who were chosen for sequencing. Genomic DNA constituted the template upon which TCR beta VDJ and CDR3 profiling was performed. TCRdb re-called the reads through MiXCR, storing one row per CDR3 protein. The sample shows around 250,000 distinct CDR3 sequences, 82% of them seen only once.

V and J are TRBV20-1 and TRBJ1-5; D remains ambiguous. This clonotype originated in a human donor with aplastic anemia. The sequencing sample was made of sorted CD4+, CD8+, or CD8+CD57+ T cells (not recorded which) from PBMCs. CDR3 nucleotide sequence: TGCAGTGCTAGCGGCAGAGACAAGGGAGAGCCCCAGCATTTT. This gives the protein CSASGRDKGEPQHF.